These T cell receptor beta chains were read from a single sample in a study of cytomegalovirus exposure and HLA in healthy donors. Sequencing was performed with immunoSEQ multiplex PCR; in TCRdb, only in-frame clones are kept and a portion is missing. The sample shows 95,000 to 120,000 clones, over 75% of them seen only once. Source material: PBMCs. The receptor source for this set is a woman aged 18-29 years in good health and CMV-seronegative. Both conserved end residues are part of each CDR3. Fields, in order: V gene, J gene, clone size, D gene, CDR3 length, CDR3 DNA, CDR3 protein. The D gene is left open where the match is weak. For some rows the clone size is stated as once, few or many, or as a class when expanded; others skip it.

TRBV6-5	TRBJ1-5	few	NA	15	TGTGCCAGCGGTTCTTGGAAGGGGGGGAATCAGCCCCAGCATTTT	CASGSWKGGNQPQHF
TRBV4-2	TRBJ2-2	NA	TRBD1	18	TGTGCCAGCAGCCAAGATCGGGCAGGGGGCGCGAACACCGGGGAGCTGTTTTTT	CASSQDRAGGANTGELFF
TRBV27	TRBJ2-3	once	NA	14	TGTGCCAGCAGTGTCCGGGACTCTCAAGATACGCAGTATTTT	CASSVRDSQDTQYF
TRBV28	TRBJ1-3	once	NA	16	TGTGCCAGCAGTTTACATACAGGGAACTCCGGAAACACCATATATTTT	CASSLHTGNSGNTIYF
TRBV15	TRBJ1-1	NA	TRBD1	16	TGTGCCACCAGCAGAGATCGGGGGGACAGGGTCGCTGAAGCTTTCTTT	CATSRDRGDRVAEAFF
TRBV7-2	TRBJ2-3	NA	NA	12	TGTGCCAGCAGCACCACTAGAGGTACGCAGTATTTT	CASSTTRGTQYF
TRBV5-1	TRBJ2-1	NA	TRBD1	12	TGCGCCAGCAGCGAACAGGGGAATGAGCAGTTCTTC	CASSEQGNEQFF
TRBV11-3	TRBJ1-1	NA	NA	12	TGTGCCAGCAGCTTAGTCCCTGCTGAAGCTTTCTTT	CASSLVPAEAFF
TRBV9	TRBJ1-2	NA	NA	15	TGTGCCAGCAGCGTAGTGAGGGAGGCTAACTATGGCTACACCTTC	CASSVVREANYGYTF
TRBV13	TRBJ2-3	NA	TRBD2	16	TGTGCCAGCAGCCTTAGACTAGCGGCTAGCACAGATACGCAGTATTTT	CASSLRLAASTDTQYF
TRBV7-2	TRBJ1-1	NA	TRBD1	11	TGTGCCAGCAGCCAGGGACAGGGGGGTTTCTTT	CASSQGQGGFF
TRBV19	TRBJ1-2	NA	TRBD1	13	TGTGCCAGTAGTACTGGGACAGGGTGGGGCTACACCTTC	CASSTGTGWGYTF
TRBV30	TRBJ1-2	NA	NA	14	TGTGCCTGGAGTTTCCTCAGGGTTCACTATGGCTACACCTTC	CAWSFLRVHYGYTF
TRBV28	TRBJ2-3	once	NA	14	TGTGCCAGCAGGAAAGACAGGCCCCCAGATACGCAGTATTTT	CASRKDRPPDTQYF
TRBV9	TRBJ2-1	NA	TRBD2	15	TGTGCCAGCAGCGTATCCAGCGGGGGGGCGGGTGAGCAGTTCTTC	CASSVSSGGAGEQFF
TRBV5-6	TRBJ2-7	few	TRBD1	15	TGTGCCAGCAGCTTGCTCGGACAGGGGTCCCACGAGCAGTACTTC	CASSLLGQGSHEQYF
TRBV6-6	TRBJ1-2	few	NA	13	TGTGCCAGCAGGGACTCAAACGGCTATGGCTACACCTTC	CASRDSNGYGYTF
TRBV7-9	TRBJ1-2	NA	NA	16	TGTGCCAGCAGCTTTGCGGGGACTGTAGCGGCCTATGGCTACACCTTC	CASSFAGTVAAYGYTF
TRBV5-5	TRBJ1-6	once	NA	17	TGTGCCAGCAGCTTGGAGCGGGGGGCATGGGTTAATTCACCCCTCCACTTT	CASSLERGAWVNSPLHF
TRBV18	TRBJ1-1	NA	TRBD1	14	TGTGCCAGCTCATGGGACAGGGCGGGTTTTGAAGCTTTCTTT	CASSWDRAGFEAFF
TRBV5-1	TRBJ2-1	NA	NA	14	TGCGCCAGCGAATCAGGGCTAACGATCAATGAGCAGTTCTTC	CASESGLTINEQFF
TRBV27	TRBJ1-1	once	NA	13	TGTGCCAGCAGTTTAATGGACAGAGACGAAGCTTTCTTT	CASSLMDRDEAFF
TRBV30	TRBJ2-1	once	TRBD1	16	TGTGCCTGGAGTGCCATCCCCGGGACAGGGGATAGAGAGCAGTTCTTC	CAWSAIPGTGDREQFF
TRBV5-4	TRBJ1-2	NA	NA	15	TGTGCCAGCAGCCTCCGGTCCGGAGACCCCTATGGCTACACCTTC	CASSLRSGDPYGYTF
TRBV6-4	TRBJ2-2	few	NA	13	TGTGCCAGCAGTGACAGGGGCACCGGGGAGCTGTTTTTT	CASSDRGTGELFF
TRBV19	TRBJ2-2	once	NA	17	TGTGCCAGTAGTATGTTTGGGCGGGGCGCGAACACCGGGGAGCTGTTTTTT	CASSMFGRGANTGELFF